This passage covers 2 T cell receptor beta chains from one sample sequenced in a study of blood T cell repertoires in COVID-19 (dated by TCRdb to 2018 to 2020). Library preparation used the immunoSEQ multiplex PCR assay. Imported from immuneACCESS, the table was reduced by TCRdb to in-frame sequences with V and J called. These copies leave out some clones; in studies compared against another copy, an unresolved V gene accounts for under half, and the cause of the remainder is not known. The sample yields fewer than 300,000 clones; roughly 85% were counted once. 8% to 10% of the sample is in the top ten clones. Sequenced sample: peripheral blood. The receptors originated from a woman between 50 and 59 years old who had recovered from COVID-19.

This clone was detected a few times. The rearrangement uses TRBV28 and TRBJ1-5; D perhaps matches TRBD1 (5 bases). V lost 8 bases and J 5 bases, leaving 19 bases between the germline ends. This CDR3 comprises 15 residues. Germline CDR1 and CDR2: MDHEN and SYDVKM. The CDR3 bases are TGTGCCAGCCACCGGGACCGGGGGGGAGATCAGCCCCAGCATTTT. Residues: CASHRDRGGDQPQHF.

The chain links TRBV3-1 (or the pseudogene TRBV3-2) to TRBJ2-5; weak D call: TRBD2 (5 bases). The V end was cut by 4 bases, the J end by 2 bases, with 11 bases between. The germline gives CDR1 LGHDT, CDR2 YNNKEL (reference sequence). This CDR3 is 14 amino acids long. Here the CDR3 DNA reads TGTGCCAGCAGCCGTGGGAGTATTCAAGAGACCCAGTACTTC. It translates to CASSRGSIQETQYF.